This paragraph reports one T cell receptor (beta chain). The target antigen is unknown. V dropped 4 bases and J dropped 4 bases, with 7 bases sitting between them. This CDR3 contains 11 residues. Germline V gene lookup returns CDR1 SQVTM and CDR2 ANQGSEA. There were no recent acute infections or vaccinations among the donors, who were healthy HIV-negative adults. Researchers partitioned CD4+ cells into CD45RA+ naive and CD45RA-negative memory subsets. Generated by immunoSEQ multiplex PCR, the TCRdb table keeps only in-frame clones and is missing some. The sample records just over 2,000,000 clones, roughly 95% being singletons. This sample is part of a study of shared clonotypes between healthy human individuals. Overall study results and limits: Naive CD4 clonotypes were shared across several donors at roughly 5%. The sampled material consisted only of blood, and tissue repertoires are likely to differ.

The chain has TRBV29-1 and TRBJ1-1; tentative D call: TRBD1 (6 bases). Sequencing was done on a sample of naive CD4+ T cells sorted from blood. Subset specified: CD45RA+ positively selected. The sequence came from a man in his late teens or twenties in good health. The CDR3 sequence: CSVVDSTEAFF. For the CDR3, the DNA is TGCAGCGTTGTGGACAGCACTGAAGCTTTCTTT.